What follows are 26 T cell receptor beta chains derived from one specimen sequenced in a study of cytomegalovirus exposure and HLA in healthy donors. The PCR employed 60 Vbeta primers together with 13 Jbeta primers. The repertoire was sequenced with immunoSEQ multiplex PCR; TCRdb's copy has only in-frame clones and lacks some. The top ten clones hold around 1.7% of a sample with around 130,000 clones, roughly 84% of them seen once. Sequenced: PBMCs. These receptors came from a boy younger than 18 in good health and CMV-seronegative.

This clone has just a few counts. This sequence joins TRBV4-2 and TRBJ1-1; D remains ambiguous. CDR1 LGHNA and CDR2 YNFKEQ come from the germline V gene. Trimming took off 1 base at V and 2 bases at J, with 8 bases between the two ends. This CDR3 has 14 residues. CDR3 sequence reads: CASSQGFGNTEAFF. Here the CDR3 DNA reads TGTGCCAGCAGCCAAGGGTTCGGTAACACTGAAGCTTTCTTT.

The chain has TRBV11-2 and TRBJ2-3; TRBD2 matches at 9 bases. Unmatched junction bases numbered 9, after V lost 0 bases and J lost 5 bases. CDR1 is SGHAT and CDR2 is FQNNGV in the germline V gene. The CDR3 has 17 amino acids. Here the CDR3 reads CASSLDPGRGGGDTQYF. In DNA form, the CDR3 reads TGTGCCAGCAGCTTAGATCCGGGGCGGGGGGGTGGAGATACGCAGTATTTT.

This clone has just a few counts. The rearrangement uses TRBV7-8 and TRBJ1-1; perhaps TRBD1 as D (6 bases). The V gene's germline CDR1 is SGHVS and CDR2 FQNEAQ. This CDR3 region has 14 residues. The ends were cut back, 3 bases at V and 1 base at J, with 9 bases in the middle. The CDR3 region has the DNA TGTGCCAGCAGCTTCAGCAGGGGGAACACTGAAGCTTTCTTT. Residues: CASSFSRGNTEAFF.

The chain joins TRBV30 to TRBJ2-3; 9 positions match TRBD2. The CDR3 covers 12 residues. Germline V CDR1 and CDR2: GTSNPN, SVGIG (reference sequence). V trimming: 2 bases; J trimming: 9 bases; junction bases outside the gene matches: 3. CDR3 sequence reads: CAWSSSGMTQYF. The CDR3, as DNA: TGTGCCTGGAGTTCTAGCGGGATGACGCAGTATTTT.

The V gene is TRBV7-8, the J gene TRBJ1-2; D is undetermined. This CDR3 comprises 14 residues. Trimming shortened V by 2 bases and J by 5 bases, and 12 bases separated the two germline ends. CDR1 and CDR2 from the germline V gene are SGHVS and FQNEAQ. CDR3 sequence: CASSLSGGPYGYTF. The CDR3 region has the DNA TGTGCCAGCAGCTTATCAGGAGGGCCATATGGCTACACCTTC.

The chain combines TRBV10-3 with TRBJ1-1; 11 positions agree with TRBD1. Germline lookup yields CDR1 ENHRY and CDR2 SYGVKD. The CDR3 spans 14 residues. With 11 bases clipped from V and 4 bases from J, the junction kept 9 bases outside the gene matches. CDR3 loop: CALRPGTGGTEAFF. Written as DNA, the CDR3 is TGTGCCTTACGACCCGGGACAGGGGGCACTGAAGCTTTCTTT.

The genes are TRBV12-5 and TRBJ1-1, with TRBD1 matching over 7 bases. The CDR3 contains 13 residues. The J segment lost 4 bases and the V segment lost 8 bases, leaving 7 bases of the junction unmatched. Germline CDR1 reads LGHNT; CDR2 reads FRNRAP. This CDR3 reads CASTRGLGTEAFF. The CDR3 DNA reads TGTGCTAGTACAAGGGGGCTGGGCACTGAAGCTTTCTTT.

This chain joins TRBV10-3 and TRBJ1-4; D not certain. The V end lost 7 bases, the J end lost 7 bases, and 13 bases lay between the germline ends. The CDR3 extends over 13 amino acids. CDR1 and CDR2 from the germline V gene are ENHRY and SYGVKD. CDR3: CAIKEGMGEKLFF. CDR3 DNA: TGTGCCATCAAGGAGGGTATGGGTGAAAAACTGTTTTTT.

The chain links TRBV2 to TRBJ1-1, with 10 bases fitting TRBD1. The V segment lost 8 bases and the J segment 4 bases; nucleotides outside the gene matches: 7. CDR3 length: 14 amino acids. The germline V gene encodes CDR1 SNHLY and CDR2 FYNNEI. As DNA, the CDR3 is TGTGCCAGCGGTAGACAGGGGGCGGGCACTGAAGCTTTCTTT. This sequence encodes CASGRQGAGTEAFF.

This CDR3 is CASSYSPVTGELFF. The CDR3 bases are TGTGCCAGCAGTTACTCTCCCGTCACCGGGGAGCTGTTTTTT. The rearrangement links TRBV6-5 to TRBJ2-2; D is unclear. V was trimmed by 0 bases and J by 4 bases, leaving 6 bases between them. The CDR3 covers 14 residues. From germline, CDR1 is MNHEY and CDR2 SVGAGI.

This clone came up a few times. The V call is TRBV30, the J call TRBJ1-5; D is undetermined. Deletions cut 1 base from V and 3 bases from J, with 4 bases between. Germline V gene lookup returns CDR1 GTSNPN and CDR2 SVGIG (reference sequence). The CDR3 is 12 residues long. CDR3 in amino acids: CAWSGLNQPQHF. CDR3 bases: TGTGCCTGGAGTGGACTCAATCAGCCCCAGCATTTT.

The chain has TRBV7-2 and TRBJ2-1; 13 bases align to TRBD2. Per germline, CDR1 SGHTA and CDR2 FQGNSA. J gave up 0 bases and V 5 bases, and 4 bases lay outside the gene matches. This CDR3 has 17 amino acids. The CDR3 sequence is CASSPRTSGSSYNEQFF. Here the CDR3 DNA reads TGTGCCAGCAGCCCGCGGACTAGCGGGAGCTCCTACAATGAGCAGTTCTTC.

The rearrangement joins TRBV5-4 to TRBJ1-5; the D is unclear. This CDR3 is 13 amino acids long. Trimming shortened V by 4 bases and J by 3 bases, and 8 bases separated the two germline ends. Germline CDR1 reads SGHNT; CDR2 reads YYREEE (reference sequence). The DNA for the CDR3 is TGTGCCAGCAGCCCCGACAACAATCAGCCCCAGCATTTT. Translation: CASSPDNNQPQHF.

This clone was observed a single time. The chain uses TRBV10-3 and TRBJ2-7; weak D call: TRBD1 (5 bases). Between the trimmed V and J ends, which lost 3 bases and 3 bases, there was a span of 15 bases. The CDR3 is 15 amino acids. Germline CDR1 and CDR2: ENHRY and SYGVKD. The CDR3 protein is CAISEWWQGRYEQYF. The CDR3 region has the DNA TGTGCCATCAGTGAATGGTGGCAGGGCCGCTACGAGCAGTACTTC.

The chain couples TRBV11-1 to TRBJ1-1; 11 positions agree with TRBD1. The germline CDR1 and CDR2 sequences are SGHAT and FQDESV (reference sequence). This CDR3 comprises 14 residues. Trimming took 5 bases from V and 7 from J; bases not matched to a gene: 6. This CDR3 is CASSQRTGGLEAFF. In nucleotides, the CDR3 is TGTGCCAGCAGCCAAAGGACAGGGGGCCTTGAAGCTTTCTTT. The entire variable domain, with the rest obtained from reference TRBV11-1 and TRBJ1-1, is as follows: EAEVAQSPRYKITEKSQAVAFWCDPISGHATLYWYRQILGQGPELLVQFQDESVVDDSQLPKDRFSAERLKGVDSTLKIQPAELGDSAMYLCASSQRTGGLEAFFGQGTRLTVV.

This chain links TRBV6-5 with TRBJ2-7; maybe TRBD1 (6 bases). V gave up 5 bases and J gave up 4 bases, with 12 bases separating them. The CDR3 covers 13 residues. CDR1 is MNHEY and CDR2 is SVGAGI in the germline V gene. This chain's CDR3 is CASSGGPRYEQYF. The CDR3 DNA follows: TGTGCCAGCAGTGGGGGCCCCCGTTACGAGCAGTACTTC.

The chain uses TRBV21-1 and TRBJ1-5. TRBV21-1 is a documented pseudogene. CDR3 length: 15 amino acids. The CDR3 here is CASSKGGGSDQPQHF. For the CDR3, the DNA is TGTGCCAGCAGCAAAGGCGGGGGGTCGGATCAGCCCCAGCATTTT.

This clone has just one count. This chain links TRBV15 with TRBJ2-7, with 8 positions matching TRBD1. V gave up 4 bases and J gave up 3 bases; unmatched junction bases: 11. The V gene's germline CDR1 is LNHNV and CDR2 YYDKDF (reference sequence). This CDR3 is 16 amino acids long. In DNA form, the CDR3 reads TGTGCCACCAGCACAAAAGGGACAGGCTCTTTCTACGAGCAGTACTTC. Translating gives CATSTKGTGSFYEQYF.

This rearrangement joins TRBV5-4 to TRBJ1-1, with TRBD1 identical over 7 bases. The germline CDR1 and CDR2 sequences are SGHNT and YYREEE (reference sequence). This CDR3 has 15 residues. V gave up 4 bases and J gave up 3 bases; unmatched junction bases: 9. CDR3: CASSRQLTGDTEAFF. In DNA form, the CDR3 reads TGTGCCAGCAGCCGGCAATTAACAGGGGACACTGAAGCTTTCTTT. Complete variable domain (other parts from reference TRBV5-4 and TRBJ1-1): ETGVTQSPTHLIKTRGQQVTLRCSSQSGHNTVSWYQQALGQGPQFIFQYYREEENGRGNFPPRFSGLQFPNYSSELNVNALELDDSALYLCASSRQLTGDTEAFFGQGTRLTVV.

The rearrangement joins TRBV25-1 to TRBJ2-7; 7 nucleotides line up with TRBD2. CDR1 MGHDK and CDR2 SYGVNS come from the germline V gene. The CDR3 extends over 18 amino acids. The V gene end was trimmed by 8 bases and the J gene end by 0 bases; junction bases not matched to a gene: 19. The CDR3 reads CASAGWGRSGGSSYEQYF. CDR3 DNA sequence: TGTGCCAGCGCAGGCTGGGGGAGATCTGGCGGGAGCTCCTACGAGCAGTACTTC.

The chain links TRBV18 to TRBJ2-3; D unclear. The CDR3 runs to 14 residues. The ends were cut back, 3 bases at V and 4 bases at J, with 11 bases in the middle. From germline, CDR1 is KGHSH and CDR2 LQKENI. CDR3 bases: TGTGCCAGCTCACCCCCCAGCACAGCAGATACGCAGTATTTT. Its protein product is CASSPPSTADTQYF.

The chain employs TRBV15 and TRBJ1-4; D unresolved. The CDR3 is 17 residues long. Trimming cost V 1 base and J 7 bases, with 19 bases left between them. Germline CDR1 LNHNV, CDR2 YYDKDF (reference sequence). The CDR3 sequence is CATSRVVTEFVREKLFF. In DNA, the CDR3 is TGTGCCACCAGCAGAGTAGTAACGGAGTTTGTTCGTGAAAAACTGTTTTTT.

The gene calls are TRBV27 and TRBJ2-1; a weak D match, TRBD1 (5 bases). V lost 3 bases and J 7 bases, leaving 16 bases between the germline ends. Germline CDR1 reads MNHEY; CDR2 reads SMNVEV (reference sequence). This CDR3 is built from 15 residues. The CDR3 reads CASSFTQGTKNEQFF. CDR3 in DNA: TGTGCCAGCAGTTTTACCCAGGGTACTAAAAATGAGCAGTTCTTC.

By proportion, this clone is medium-sized. This chain uses TRBV4-3 with TRBJ2-6, with D possibly TRBD1 on 6 matching bases. Germline-derived CDR1 and CDR2 are LGHNA and YSLEER. This CDR3 has 16 amino acids. Trimming stripped 2 bases from V and 0 bases from J, with 8 bases between. The CDR3, as DNA: TGCGCCAGCAGCCAATCCAGGGGCTCTGGGGCCAACGTCCTGACTTTC. It encodes CASSQSRGSGANVLTF.

This chain links TRBV7-9 with TRBJ1-6, with no clear D. Germline V gene lookup returns CDR1 SEHNR and CDR2 FQNEAQ (reference sequence). This CDR3 spans 16 amino acids. Trimming removed 2 bases at V and 13 bases at J, with 21 bases between. This CDR3 is CASSLSMRSTAGPLHF. DNA for the CDR3: TGTGCCAGCAGCTTATCGATGAGGTCCACCGCCGGGCCCCTCCACTTT.

This chain links TRBV19 with TRBJ2-7, with TRBD1 matching over 8 bases. Germline values: CDR1 LNHDA, CDR2 SQIVND (reference sequence). The CDR3 sequence is 14 residues long. Trimming removed 3 bases from V and 2 bases from J; junction bases left unmatched: 3. The CDR3 here is CASSIRGQAYEQYF. The CDR3 coding sequence is TGTGCCAGTAGTATCCGGGGACAGGCCTACGAGCAGTACTTC.